This T cell receptor (beta chain) was sequenced for a study of cytomegalovirus exposure and HLA in healthy donors. Remarks on this clone: Its matching antigen is unknown.

The CDR3 runs 13 residues. Study-wide results and caveats: It was shown in a later analysis that HLA-associated TCR beta chains were more clonally expanded than other, equally common chains. TCR beta chain V- and J-gene trimming was linked, in a later analysis, to a missense variant in DCLRE1C. Earlier results showed most TCR beta V segments being productive about 87% or about 30% of the time.

The PCR had 60 Vbeta and 13 Jbeta primers. Original analysis: Later reanalysis found 80 million or so unique TCR beta chains, 9 million to 12 million of them shared. TCRdb's copy holds only in-frame clones and misses some; the assay was immunoSEQ multiplex PCR. The DNA was the basis for D and trimming; V, J and clone size are from that table. The repertoire consists of under 200,000 clones, with around four fifths occurring once and the leading ten covering under 1.5%. The chain employs TRBV1 and TRBJ2-1; TRBD2, the table's D call, lacks a check against the DNA. TRBV1 is a listed pseudogene. The sequencing input was PBMCs. The source is a woman between 25 and 40 years old in good health and CMV-seronegative. The CDR3 DNA sequence: TGCACCAGCAGCCAAGGCGAGCGCAATGAGCAGTTCTTC. Translating it yields CTSSQGERNEQFF.